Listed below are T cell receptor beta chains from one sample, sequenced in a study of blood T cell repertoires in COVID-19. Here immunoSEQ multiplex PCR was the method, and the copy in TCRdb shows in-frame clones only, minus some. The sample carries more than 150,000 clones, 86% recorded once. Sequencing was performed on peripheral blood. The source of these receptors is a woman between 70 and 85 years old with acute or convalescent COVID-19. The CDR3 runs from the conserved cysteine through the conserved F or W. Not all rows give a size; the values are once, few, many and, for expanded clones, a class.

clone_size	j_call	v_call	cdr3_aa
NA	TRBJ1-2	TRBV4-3	CASSQAGQGNYGYTF
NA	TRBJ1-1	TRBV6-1	CASSEGTARTEAFF
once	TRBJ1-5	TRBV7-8	CASSTRQDISNQPQHF
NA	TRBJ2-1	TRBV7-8	CASTPLPYNEQFF
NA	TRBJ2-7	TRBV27	CASRGGYEQYF
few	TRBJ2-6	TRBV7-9	CASSFPLSGANVLTF
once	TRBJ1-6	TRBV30	CAWSVREGFNSPLHF
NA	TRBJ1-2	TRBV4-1	CASSQDFTGGKYGYTF
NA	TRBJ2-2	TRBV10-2	CASSESWATGELFF
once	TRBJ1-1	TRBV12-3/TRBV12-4	CASSRRGPEAFF
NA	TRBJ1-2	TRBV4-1	CASSQPSQGGYTF
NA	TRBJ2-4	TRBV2	CASRRDSGRGGKNIQYF
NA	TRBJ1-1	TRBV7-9	CASSKTAENTEAFF
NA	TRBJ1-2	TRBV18	CASSPVRGLDYGYTF
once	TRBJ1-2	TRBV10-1	CASTLNPGQGTGNYGYTF
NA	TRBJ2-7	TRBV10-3	CAISESTRRTDEQYF
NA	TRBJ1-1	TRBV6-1	CASSGPKQGADTEAFF
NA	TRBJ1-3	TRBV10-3	CASGISGNTIYF
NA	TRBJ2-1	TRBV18	CASSPRDRIFNEQFF
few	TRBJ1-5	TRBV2	CASSPGTGGFQPQHF
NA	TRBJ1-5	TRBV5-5	CASSRTGINQPQHF
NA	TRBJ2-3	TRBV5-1	CASRTGTGAASATDTQYF
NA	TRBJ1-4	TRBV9	CASSVAGRSNEKLFF
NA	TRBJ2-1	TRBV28	CASIPGALSYNEQFF
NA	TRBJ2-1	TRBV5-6	CASSLAWGVEQFF
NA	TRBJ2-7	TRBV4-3	CASSQDRLAGVTYEQYF
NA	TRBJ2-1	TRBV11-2	CASSLIRGGLNEQFF
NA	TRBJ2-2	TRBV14	CASRLAGGQNSPGELFF
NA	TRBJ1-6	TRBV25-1	CASIDRVGSPLHF
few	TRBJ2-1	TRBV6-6	CASSYSPTSNEQFF
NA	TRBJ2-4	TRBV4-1	CASSQRLDSKNIQYF
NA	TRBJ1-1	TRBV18	CASSPIGQPNTEAFF
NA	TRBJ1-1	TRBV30	CAWSDPPGGEAFF
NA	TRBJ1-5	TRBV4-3	CASSQDLRGGNQPQHF
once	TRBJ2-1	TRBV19	CASRDFGGSYNEQFF
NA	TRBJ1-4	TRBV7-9	CASSLGGGNEKLFF
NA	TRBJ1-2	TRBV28	CASSSRGLGLNYGYTF
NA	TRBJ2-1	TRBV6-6	CASSRTTSGGYNEQFF
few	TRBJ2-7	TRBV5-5	CASSLDRYAYEQYF
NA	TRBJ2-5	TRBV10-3	CAISETGETQYF
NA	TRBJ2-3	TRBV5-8	CASSRTSGGALGTDTQYF
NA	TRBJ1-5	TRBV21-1	CASSKEGGRSNQPQHF
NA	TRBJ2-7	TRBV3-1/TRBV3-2	CASSKMDRPTYEQYF
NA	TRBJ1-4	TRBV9	CASSGTGFDLGITTTNEKLFF
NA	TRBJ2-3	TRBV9	CASSVVGDFTDTQYF
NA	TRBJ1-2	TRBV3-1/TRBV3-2	CASSLQVGGYTF
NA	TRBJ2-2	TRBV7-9	CASNLAGGNTGELFF
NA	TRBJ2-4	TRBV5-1	CASSSGQAHIQYF
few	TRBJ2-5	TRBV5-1	CASNLLAGVGETQYF
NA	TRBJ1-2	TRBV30	CAWSVIVRGHYTF
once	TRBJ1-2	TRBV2	CASSERTGRGYTF
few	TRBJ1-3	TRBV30	CAWDRDRSPRDTIYF
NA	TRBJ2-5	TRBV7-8	CASSFYQGIQETQYF